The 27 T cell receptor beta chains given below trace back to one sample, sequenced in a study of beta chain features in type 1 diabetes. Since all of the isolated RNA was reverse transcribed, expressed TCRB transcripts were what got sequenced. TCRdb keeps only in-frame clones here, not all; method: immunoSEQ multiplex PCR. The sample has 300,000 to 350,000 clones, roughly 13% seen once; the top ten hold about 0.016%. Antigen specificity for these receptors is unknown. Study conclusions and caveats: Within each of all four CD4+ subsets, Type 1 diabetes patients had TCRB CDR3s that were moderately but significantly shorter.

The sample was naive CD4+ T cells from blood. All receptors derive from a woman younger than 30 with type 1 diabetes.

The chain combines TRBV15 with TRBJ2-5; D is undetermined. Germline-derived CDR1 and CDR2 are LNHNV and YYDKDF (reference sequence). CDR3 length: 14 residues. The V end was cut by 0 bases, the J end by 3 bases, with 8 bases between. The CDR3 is CATSRDRREETQYF. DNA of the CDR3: TGTGCCACCAGCAGAGATCGGAGAGAAGAGACCCAGTACTTC.

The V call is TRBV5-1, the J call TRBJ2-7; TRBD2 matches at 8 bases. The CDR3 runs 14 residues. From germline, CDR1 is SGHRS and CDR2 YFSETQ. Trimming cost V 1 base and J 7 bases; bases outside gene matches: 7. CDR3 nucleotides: TGCGCCAGCAGCTTGTCGGGAGGGCCAGGTGAGCAGTACTTC. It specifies CASSLSGGPGEQYF.

This CDR3 reads CASSLALDAAGQPQHF. DNA for the CDR3: TGTGCCAGCAGCTTAGCCCTAGACGCAGCCGGGCAGCCCCAGCATTTT. The rearrangement links TRBV7-2 to TRBJ1-5; D is undetermined. The CDR3 extends over 16 amino acids. Trimming pared 0 bases from V and 7 bases from J, leaving 16 bases between. Germline-derived CDR1 and CDR2 are SGHTA and FQGNSA.

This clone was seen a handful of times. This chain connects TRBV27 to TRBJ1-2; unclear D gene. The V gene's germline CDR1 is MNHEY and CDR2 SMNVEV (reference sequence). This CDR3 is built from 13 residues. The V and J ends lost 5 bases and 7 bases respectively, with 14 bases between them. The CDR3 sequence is CASSPISRPGYTF. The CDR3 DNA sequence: TGTGCCAGCAGTCCCATTAGCCGCCCTGGCTACACCTTC.

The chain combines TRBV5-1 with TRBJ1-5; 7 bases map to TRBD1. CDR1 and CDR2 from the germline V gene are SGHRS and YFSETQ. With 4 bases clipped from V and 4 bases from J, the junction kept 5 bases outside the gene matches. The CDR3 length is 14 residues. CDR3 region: CASSLGQANQPQHF. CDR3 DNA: TGCGCCAGCAGCCTCGGACAGGCGAATCAGCCCCAGCATTTT.

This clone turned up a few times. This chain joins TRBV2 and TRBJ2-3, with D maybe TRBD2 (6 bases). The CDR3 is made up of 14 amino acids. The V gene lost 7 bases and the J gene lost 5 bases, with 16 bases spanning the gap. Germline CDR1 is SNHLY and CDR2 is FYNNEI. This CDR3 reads CASKVGGGVDTQYF. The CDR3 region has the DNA TGTGCCAGCAAGGTGGGGGGAGGAGTAGATACGCAGTATTTT. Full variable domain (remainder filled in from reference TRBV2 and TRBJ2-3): EPEVTQTPSHQVTQMGQEVILRCVPISNHLYFYWYRQILGQKVEFLVSFYNNEISEKSEIFDDQFSVERPDGSNFTLKIRSTKLEDSAMYFCASKVGGGVDTQYFGPGTRLTVL.

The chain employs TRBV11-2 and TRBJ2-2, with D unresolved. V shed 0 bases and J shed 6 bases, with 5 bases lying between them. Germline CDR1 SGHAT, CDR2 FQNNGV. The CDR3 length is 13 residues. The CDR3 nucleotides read TGTGCCAGCAGCTTAGAATTCTCCGGGGAGCTGTTTTTT. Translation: CASSLEFSGELFF.

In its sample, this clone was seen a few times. The CDR3 sequence is CASSSDRFNEQFF. DNA of the CDR3: TGTGCCAGCAGCTCGGACAGGTTCAATGAGCAGTTCTTC. This chain connects TRBV7-3 to TRBJ2-1, with TRBD1 identical over 7 bases. This CDR3 comprises 13 residues. Germline V lookup: CDR1 SGHTA, CDR2 FQGTGA. V dropped 4 bases and J dropped 6; count of bases not matched to a gene: 3.

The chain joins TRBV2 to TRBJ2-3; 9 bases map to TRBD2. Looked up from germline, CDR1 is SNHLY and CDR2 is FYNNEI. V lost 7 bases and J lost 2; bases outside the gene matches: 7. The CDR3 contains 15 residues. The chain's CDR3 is CASKGLAPNTDTQYF. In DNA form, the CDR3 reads TGTGCCAGCAAGGGACTAGCCCCGAACACAGATACGCAGTATTTT.

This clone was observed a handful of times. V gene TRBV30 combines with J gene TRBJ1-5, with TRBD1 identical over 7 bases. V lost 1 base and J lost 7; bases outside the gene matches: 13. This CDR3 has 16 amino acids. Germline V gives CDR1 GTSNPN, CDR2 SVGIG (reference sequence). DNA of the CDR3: TGTGCCTGGAGTGCTGATCGGACAGGATCGAACCAGCCCCAGCATTTT. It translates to CAWSADRTGSNQPQHF.

In DNA, the CDR3 is TGTGCCTGGAGTCTAGGTCAGGGCTACACCTTC. Translation: CAWSLGQGYTF. The rearrangement links TRBV30 to TRBJ1-2, with unresolved D. Trimming shortened V by 2 bases and J by 8 bases, and 9 bases separated the two germline ends. The length of the CDR3 is 11 residues. CDR1 is GTSNPN, CDR2 SVGIG, per germline (reference sequence).

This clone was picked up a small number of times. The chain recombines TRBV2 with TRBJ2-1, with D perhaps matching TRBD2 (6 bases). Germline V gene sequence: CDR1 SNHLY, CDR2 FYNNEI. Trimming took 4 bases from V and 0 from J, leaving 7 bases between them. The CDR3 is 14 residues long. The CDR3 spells CASSAGVSYNEQFF. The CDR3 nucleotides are TGTGCCAGCAGTGCGGGAGTCTCCTACAATGAGCAGTTCTTC. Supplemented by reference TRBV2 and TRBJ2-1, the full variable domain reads EPEVTQTPSHQVTQMGQEVILRCVPISNHLYFYWYRQILGQKVEFLVSFYNNEISEKSEIFDDQFSVERPDGSNFTLKIRSTKLEDSAMYFCASSAGVSYNEQFFGPGTRLTVL.

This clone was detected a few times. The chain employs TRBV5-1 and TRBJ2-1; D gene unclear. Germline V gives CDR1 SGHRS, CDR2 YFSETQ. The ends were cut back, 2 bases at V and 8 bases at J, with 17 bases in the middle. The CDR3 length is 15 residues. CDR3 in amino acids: CASSFSAVATDEQFF. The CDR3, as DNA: TGCGCCAGCAGCTTTTCGGCGGTAGCTACCGATGAGCAGTTCTTC.

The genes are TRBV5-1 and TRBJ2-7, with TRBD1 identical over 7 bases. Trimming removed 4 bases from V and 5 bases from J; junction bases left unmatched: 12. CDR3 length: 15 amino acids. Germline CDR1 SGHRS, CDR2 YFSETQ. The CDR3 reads CASSVQGPEVDEQYF. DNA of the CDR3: TGCGCCAGCAGCGTACAGGGGCCCGAGGTGGACGAGCAGTACTTC. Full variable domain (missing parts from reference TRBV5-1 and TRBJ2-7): KAGVTQTPRYLIKTRGQQVTLSCSPISGHRSVSWYQQTPGQGLQFLFEYFSETQRNKGNFPGRFSGRQFSNSRSEMNVSTLELGDSALYLCASSVQGPEVDEQYFGPGTRLTVT.

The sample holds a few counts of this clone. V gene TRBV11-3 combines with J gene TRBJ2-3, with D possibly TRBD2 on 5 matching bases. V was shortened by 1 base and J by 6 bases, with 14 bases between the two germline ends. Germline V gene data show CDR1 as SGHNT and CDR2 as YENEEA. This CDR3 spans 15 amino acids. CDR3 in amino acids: CASSLGLGGVDTQYF. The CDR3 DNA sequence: TGTGCCAGCAGCTTAGGCCTCGGAGGTGTCGATACGCAGTATTTT.

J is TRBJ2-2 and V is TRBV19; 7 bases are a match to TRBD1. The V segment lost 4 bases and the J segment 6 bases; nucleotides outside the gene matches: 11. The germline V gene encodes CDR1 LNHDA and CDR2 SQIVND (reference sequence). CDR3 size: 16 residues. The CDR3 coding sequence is TGTGCCAGTAGTAGAGGAAGGACAGGCGGGTCCGGGGAGCTGTTTTTT. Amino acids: CASSRGRTGGSGELFF.

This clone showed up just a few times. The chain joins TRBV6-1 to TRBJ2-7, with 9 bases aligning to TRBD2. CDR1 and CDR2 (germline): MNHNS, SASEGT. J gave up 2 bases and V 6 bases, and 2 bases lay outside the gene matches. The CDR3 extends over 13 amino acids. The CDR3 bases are TGTGCCAGCAGGACTAGCGGAACCTACGAGCAGTACTTC. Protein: CASRTSGTYEQYF.

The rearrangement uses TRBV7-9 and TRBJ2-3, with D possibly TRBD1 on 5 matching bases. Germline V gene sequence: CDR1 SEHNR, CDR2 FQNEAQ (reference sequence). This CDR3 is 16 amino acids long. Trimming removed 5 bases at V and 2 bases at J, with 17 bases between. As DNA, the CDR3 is TGTGCCAGCAGCCTCTCCAGGGATTGGGACACAGATACGCAGTATTTT. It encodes CASSLSRDWDTDTQYF. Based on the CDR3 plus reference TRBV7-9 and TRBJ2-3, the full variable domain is DTGVSQNPRHKITKRGQNVTFRCDPISEHNRLYWYRQTLGQGPEFLTYFQNEAQLEKSRLLSDRFSAERPKGSFSTLEIQRTEQGDSAMYLCASSLSRDWDTDTQYFGPGTRLTVL.

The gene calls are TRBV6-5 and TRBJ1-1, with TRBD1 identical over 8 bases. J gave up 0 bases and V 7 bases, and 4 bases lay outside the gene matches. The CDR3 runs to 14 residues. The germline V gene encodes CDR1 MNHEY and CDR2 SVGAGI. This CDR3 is CASKMDRVNTEAFF. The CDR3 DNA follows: TGTGCCAGCAAGATGGACAGGGTGAACACTGAAGCTTTCTTT.

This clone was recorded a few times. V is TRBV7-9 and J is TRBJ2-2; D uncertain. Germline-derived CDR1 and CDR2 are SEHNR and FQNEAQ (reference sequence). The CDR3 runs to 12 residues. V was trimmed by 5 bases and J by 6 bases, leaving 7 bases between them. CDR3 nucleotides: TGTGCCAGCAGCACACCCCCCGGGGAGCTGTTTTTT. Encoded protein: CASSTPPGELFF.

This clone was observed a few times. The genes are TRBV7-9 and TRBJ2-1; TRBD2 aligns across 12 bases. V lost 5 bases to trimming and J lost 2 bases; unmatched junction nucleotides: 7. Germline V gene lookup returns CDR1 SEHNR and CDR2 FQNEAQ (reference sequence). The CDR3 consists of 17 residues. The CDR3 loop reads CASSGSSGRAAYNEQFF. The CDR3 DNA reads TGTGCCAGCAGCGGATCTAGCGGGAGGGCCGCCTACAATGAGCAGTTCTTC.

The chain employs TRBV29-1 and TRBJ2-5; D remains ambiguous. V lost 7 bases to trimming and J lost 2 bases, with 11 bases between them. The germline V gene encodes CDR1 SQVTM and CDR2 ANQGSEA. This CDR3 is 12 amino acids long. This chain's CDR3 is CSAARLQETQYF. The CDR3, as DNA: TGCAGCGCCGCCAGGCTTCAAGAGACCCAGTACTTC.

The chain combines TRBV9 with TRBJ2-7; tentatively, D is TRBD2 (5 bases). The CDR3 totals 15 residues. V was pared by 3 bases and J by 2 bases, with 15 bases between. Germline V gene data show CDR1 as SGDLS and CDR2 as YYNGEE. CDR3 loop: CASSAGSRVPYEQYF. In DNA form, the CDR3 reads TGTGCCAGCAGCGCGGGAAGTCGGGTCCCCTACGAGCAGTACTTC. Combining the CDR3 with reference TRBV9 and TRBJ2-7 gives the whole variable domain DSGVTQTPKHLITATGQRVTLRCSPRSGDLSVYWYQQSLDQGLQFLIQYYNGEERAKGNILERFSAQQFPDLHSELNLSSLELGDSALYFCASSAGSRVPYEQYFGPGTRLTVT.

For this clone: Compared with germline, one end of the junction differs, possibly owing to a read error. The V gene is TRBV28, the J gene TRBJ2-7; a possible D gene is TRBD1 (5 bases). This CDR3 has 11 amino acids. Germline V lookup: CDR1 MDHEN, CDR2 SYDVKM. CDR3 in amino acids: CASSLQGNSDF. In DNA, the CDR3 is TGTGCCAGCAGTTTGCAGGGAAACTCGGACTTC.

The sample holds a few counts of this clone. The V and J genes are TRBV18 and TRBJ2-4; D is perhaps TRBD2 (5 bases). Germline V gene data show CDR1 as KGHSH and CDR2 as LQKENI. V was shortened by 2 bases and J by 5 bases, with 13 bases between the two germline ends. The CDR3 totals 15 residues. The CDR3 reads CASSPETGVQNIQYF. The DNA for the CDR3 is TGTGCCAGCTCACCAGAAACCGGGGTCCAAAACATTCAGTACTTC.

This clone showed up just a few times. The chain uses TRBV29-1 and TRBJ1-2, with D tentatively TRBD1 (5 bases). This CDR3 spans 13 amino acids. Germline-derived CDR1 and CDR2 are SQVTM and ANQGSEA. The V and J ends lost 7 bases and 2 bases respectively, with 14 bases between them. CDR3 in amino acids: CSGADSSNYGYTF. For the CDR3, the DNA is TGCAGCGGAGCCGACAGTTCCAACTATGGCTACACCTTC. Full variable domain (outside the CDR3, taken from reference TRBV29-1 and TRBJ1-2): SAVISQKPSRDICQRGTSLTIQCQVDSQVTMMFWYRQQPGQSLTLIATANQGSEATYESGFVIDKFPISRPNLTFSTLTVSNMSPEDSSIYLCSGADSSNYGYTFGSGTRLTVV.

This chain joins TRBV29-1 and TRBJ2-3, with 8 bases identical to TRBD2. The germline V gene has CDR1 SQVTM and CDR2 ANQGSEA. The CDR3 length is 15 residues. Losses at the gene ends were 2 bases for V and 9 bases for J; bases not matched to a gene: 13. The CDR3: CSVEPSGSARRTQYF. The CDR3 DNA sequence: TGCAGCGTTGAACCCAGCGGGAGTGCTCGGCGGACGCAGTATTTT.